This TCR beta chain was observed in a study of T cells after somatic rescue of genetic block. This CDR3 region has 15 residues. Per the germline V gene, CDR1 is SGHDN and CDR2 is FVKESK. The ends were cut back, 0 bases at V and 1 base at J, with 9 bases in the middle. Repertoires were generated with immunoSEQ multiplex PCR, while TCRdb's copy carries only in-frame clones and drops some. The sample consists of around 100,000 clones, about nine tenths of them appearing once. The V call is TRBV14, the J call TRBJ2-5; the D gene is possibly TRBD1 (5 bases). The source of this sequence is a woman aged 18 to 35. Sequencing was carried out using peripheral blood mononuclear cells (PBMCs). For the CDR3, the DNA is TGTGCCAGCAGCCAAGATCTAGGGGTCCAAGAGACCCAGTACTTC. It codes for CASSQDLGVQETQYF.